A selection of T cell receptor beta chains follows, all from one sample in a study of blood T cell repertoires in COVID-19. Sequencing was performed with immunoSEQ multiplex PCR; in TCRdb, only in-frame clones are kept and a portion is missing. Among about 24,000 clones listed, 85% to 90% were seen once. The sample consisted of peripheral blood. Source of these receptors: a man between 65 and 79 years old with COVID-19, enrolled during active disease. The CDR3 runs from the conserved cysteine through the conserved F or W. The D gene is left open where the match is weak. The size of a clone is reported for some rows only, either as once, few or many, or as a class for expanded clones.

TRBV24-1	-	-	TRBJ2-3	CATTAGRGSTDTQYF	TGTGCCACCACCGCGGGACGGGGAAGCACAGATACGCAGTATTTT
TRBV5-1	-	-	TRBJ2-6	CASSLPQNSGANVLTF	TGCGCCAGCAGCCTGCCTCAGAACTCTGGGGCCAACGTCCTGACTTTC
TRBV3-1/TRBV3-2	-	-	TRBJ1-1	CASSFAHRNTEAFF	TGTGCCAGCAGCTTCGCACACAGAAACACTGAAGCTTTCTTT
TRBV30	-	-	TRBJ1-1	CAWSVGPLGNTEAFF	TGTGCCTGGAGTGTGGGCCCCCTGGGGAACACTGAAGCTTTCTTT
TRBV19	-	-	TRBJ2-7	CASSLQGWNEQYF	TGTGCCAGTAGTTTACAGGGTTGGAACGAGCAGTACTTC
TRBV6-5	-	-	TRBJ1-6	CASRAGTPSSPLHF	TGTGCCAGCAGAGCCGGGACACCGAGTTCACCCCTCCACTTT
TRBV6-5	once	TRBD1	TRBJ1-4	CASSYATGATNEKLFF	TGTGCCAGCAGTTACGCGACAGGGGCAACTAATGAAAAACTGTTTTTT
TRBV27	-	TRBD1	TRBJ2-7	CASSLRGQGLYEQYF	TGTGCCAGCAGTTTAAGGGGACAGGGGCTCTACGAGCAGTACTTC
TRBV7-8	-	TRBD1	TRBJ2-4	CASSLQTGTASLINIQYF	TGTGCCAGCAGCTTACAGACCGGGACAGCGTCCCTTATAAACATTCAGTACTTC
TRBV4-1	-	TRBD1	TRBJ1-2	CASTLQGEDYGYTF	TGCGCCAGCACCTTGCAGGGGGAGGACTATGGCTACACCTTC
TRBV4-1	-	TRBD1	TRBJ2-2	CASSPDGTGITGELFF	TGCGCCAGCAGCCCAGACGGGACAGGGATTACCGGGGAGCTGTTTTTT
TRBV7-2	-	-	TRBJ1-6	CASSPPQGSPLHF	TGTGCCAGCAGCCCCCCACAGGGATCACCCCTCCACTTT
TRBV12-3/TRBV12-4	-	TRBD1	TRBJ1-1	CASSQGAPEAFF	TGTGCCAGCAGTCAGGGGGCACCTGAAGCTTTCTTT